The 16 T cell receptor beta chains given below trace back to one sample, sequenced in a study of somatic mutations in cytotoxic T cells in rheumatoid arthritis. TCRdb keeps only in-frame clones here, not all; method: immunoSEQ multiplex PCR. This table holds 20,000 to 25,000 clones, about 77% found once. The source material was CD8+ T cells sorted from blood. Source of these receptors: an adult with rheumatoid arthritis.

For this clone: Other DNA sequences within the sample encode an identical CDR3. V usage is TRBV30 and J usage is TRBJ2-1, with 9 bases fitting TRBD2. The germline V gene encodes CDR1 GTSNPN and CDR2 SVGIG (reference sequence). The CDR3 loop spans 14 amino acids. With 0 bases clipped from V and 6 bases from J, the junction kept 3 bases outside the gene matches. CDR3 sequence: CAWSVGSGSNEQFF. DNA of the CDR3: TGTGCCTGGAGTGTGGGTAGCGGGAGCAATGAGCAGTTCTTC.

This clone has more than one count but fewer than ten. This chain joins TRBV19 and TRBJ1-5; TRBD1 might be the D (6 bases). Germline lookup yields CDR1 LNHDA and CDR2 SQIVND (reference sequence). Deletions cut 5 bases from V and 7 bases from J, with 12 bases between. This CDR3 has 13 amino acids. The CDR3 nucleotides read TGTGCCAGTAGTGGGCAGGGGCTCCAGCCCCAGCATTTT. Translation gives CASSGQGLQPQHF.

This clone occurred a few times. The V and J genes are TRBV14 and TRBJ2-7; no definite D call. V was trimmed by 4 bases and J by 3 bases, leaving 10 bases between them. The CDR3 sequence is 13 residues long. Germline CDR1 is SGHDN and CDR2 is FVKESK. The CDR3 nucleotides read TGTGCCAGCAGCCGAGAGATCTTCTACGAGCAGTACTTC. Protein: CASSREIFYEQYF.

The V gene is TRBV19, the J gene TRBJ2-1; 10 nucleotides line up with TRBD1. J gave up 6 bases and V 0 bases, and 11 bases lay outside the gene matches. Germline V gene lookup returns CDR1 LNHDA and CDR2 SQIVND (reference sequence). CDR3 length: 18 amino acids. This CDR3 reads CASSIDSGQGGIGNEQFF. CDR3 DNA: TGTGCCAGTAGTATAGACTCAGGACAGGGGGGTATAGGCAATGAGCAGTTCTTC.

The rearrangement uses TRBV27 and TRBJ1-4; D is uncertain. CDR3 length equals 16 residues. Germline V gene lookup returns CDR1 MNHEY and CDR2 SMNVEV (reference sequence). V was clipped by 3 bases and J by 5 bases, with 16 bases between them. CDR3 in amino acids: CASSFSSMRRNEKLFF. In DNA, the CDR3 is TGTGCCAGCAGTTTCTCCTCCATGAGACGGAATGAAAAACTGTTTTTT.

The V gene is TRBV27, the J gene TRBJ2-1, with D perhaps TRBD2 (6 bases). CDR3 length: 12 amino acids. Trimming removed 8 bases from V and 9 bases from J, with 14 bases in between. Per the germline V gene, CDR1 is MNHEY and CDR2 is SMNVEV (reference sequence). The DNA for the CDR3 is TGTGCCAGCTCAATGGGGGGACTTGAGCAGTTCTTC. Protein sequence: CASSMGGLEQFF.

In this sample, this clone turned up once. V usage is TRBV7-6 and J usage is TRBJ2-1; 9 bases are a match to TRBD2. Germline loops: CDR1 SGHVS, CDR2 FNYEAQ. V lost 2 bases to trimming and J lost 5 bases; unmatched junction nucleotides: 19. This CDR3 has 20 residues. As DNA, the CDR3 is TGTGCCAGCAGCTTATCGGGAGGGCTTCATGCGGGGGGGCCCAACAATGAGCAGTTCTTC. It codes for CASSLSGGLHAGGPNNEQFF. The full variable domain, with the rest looked up from reference TRBV7-6 and TRBJ2-1, is GAGVSQSPRYKVTKRGQDVALRCDPISGHVSLYWYRQALGQGPEFLTYFNYEAQQDKSGLPNDRFSAERPEGSISTLTIQRTEQRDSAMYRCASSLSGGLHAGGPNNEQFFGPGTRLTVL.

The gene calls are TRBV15 and TRBJ2-1; D is possibly TRBD2 (6 bases). The CDR3 contains 16 residues. The V gene's germline CDR1 is LNHNV and CDR2 YYDKDF (reference sequence). Trimming stripped 4 bases from V and 3 bases from J, with 16 bases between. The CDR3 bases are TGTGCCACCAGCAAAGGGTACGAGGGAGGCTACAATGAGCAGTTCTTC. Translating gives CATSKGYEGGYNEQFF.

This clone was seen a single time. This chain connects TRBV11-2 to TRBJ2-5; TRBD1 matches at 8 bases. The germline CDR1 and CDR2 sequences are SGHAT and FQNNGV. This CDR3 is built from 16 residues. V was clipped by 5 bases and J by 4 bases; unmatched bases: 12. CDR3 in amino acids: CASSPRTGWLGETQYF. Written as DNA, the CDR3 is TGTGCCAGCAGCCCTCGGACAGGGTGGTTGGGAGAGACCCAGTACTTC.

This clone has just a few counts. The V gene is TRBV27, the J gene TRBJ1-4; no definite D call. Germline V gene data show CDR1 as MNHEY and CDR2 as SMNVEV (reference sequence). Trimming pared 1 base from V and 10 bases from J, leaving 22 bases between. The CDR3 totals 17 residues. The CDR3 region has the DNA TGTGCCAGCAGTTTATTGTCGGCAGGCGGTTCGGATGGAAAACTGTTTTTT. Translated, it gives CASSLLSAGGSDGKLFF.

The sample holds one count of this clone. The chain employs TRBV6-5 and TRBJ1-6; 7 bases map to TRBD1. Germline assignment: CDR1 MNHEY and CDR2 SVGAGI. V lost 8 bases and J lost 7; bases outside the gene matches: 11. This CDR3 comprises 15 residues. DNA for the CDR3: TGTGCCAGCGGCCATCCGGGACAGACGAATTCACCCCTCCACTTT. This encodes CASGHPGQTNSPLHF.

The chain employs TRBV11-2 and TRBJ2-2, with D tentatively TRBD1 or TRBD2 (5 bases each). Trimming stripped 6 bases from V and 4 bases from J, with 12 bases between. The CDR3 length is 14 residues. Germline values: CDR1 SGHAT, CDR2 FQNNGV. The CDR3 DNA is TGTGCCAGCAGAAAGGGACCCTTCACCGGGGAGCTGTTTTTT. The encoded protein is CASRKGPFTGELFF. The full variable domain, in which reference TRBV11-2 and TRBJ2-2 provide the parts outside the CDR3, is EAGVAQSPRYKIIEKRQSVAFWCNPISGHATLYWYQQILGQGPKLLIQFQNNGVVDDSQLPKDRFSAERLKGVDSTLKIQPAKLEDSAVYLCASRKGPFTGELFFGEGSRLTVL.

This rearrangement joins TRBV7-9 to TRBJ2-7; D may be TRBD2 (7 bases). CDR3 length: 14 amino acids. CDR1 is SEHNR, CDR2 FQNEAQ, per germline (reference sequence). The germline V and J ends were trimmed by 0 bases and 6 bases, with 12 bases remaining between them. The CDR3 coding sequence is TGTGCCAGCAGCTTAGCGAACAGGGAGGGCGAGCAGTACTTC. Encoded protein: CASSLANREGEQYF. The full variable domain, rest sourced from reference TRBV7-9 and TRBJ2-7, is DTGVSQNPRHKITKRGQNVTFRCDPISEHNRLYWYRQTLGQGPEFLTYFQNEAQLEKSRLLSDRFSAERPKGSFSTLEIQRTEQGDSAMYLCASSLANREGEQYFGPGTRLTVT.

This clone was seen a handful of times. The rearrangement links TRBV30 to TRBJ1-3; D ambiguous. The V gene lost 1 base and the J gene lost 0 bases, with 4 bases spanning the gap. The CDR3 totals 13 residues. Germline-derived CDR1 and CDR2 are GTSNPN and SVGIG (reference sequence). DNA for the CDR3: TGTGCCTGGAGTGACAGCTCTGGAAACACCATATATTTT. The encoded protein is CAWSDSSGNTIYF.

About this clone: The sample contains more than one DNA sequence encoding this CDR3. CDR3 in amino acids: CASSVGGTEAFF. The CDR3 DNA is TGTGCCAGCAGCGTAGGGGGGACTGAAGCTTTCTTT. This chain uses TRBV9 with TRBJ1-1; maybe TRBD1 (5 bases). Germline values: CDR1 SGDLS, CDR2 YYNGEE. This CDR3 is 12 amino acids long. The ends were cut back, 0 bases at V and 5 bases at J, with 5 bases in the middle.

This chain uses TRBV11-2 with TRBJ1-5; D gene ambiguous. Germline-derived CDR1 and CDR2 are SGHAT and FQNNGV. The CDR3 contains 14 residues. The V gene lost 1 base and the J gene lost 13 bases, with 17 bases spanning the gap. The CDR3 sequence is CASSLAGSARPQHF. The CDR3 region has the DNA TGTGCCAGCAGCTTAGCGGGTTCGGCAAGACCTCAGCATTTT.